This T cell receptor beta chain originates from a study of blood T cell repertoires in COVID-19. On the study more broadly: Sources were T cells, B-cell-depleted T cells, or PBMCs; the material itself was cDNA or gDNA.

Trimming cost V 3 bases and J 0 bases, with 18 bases left between them. In germline, CDR1 is DFQATT, CDR2 SNEGSKA (reference sequence). CDR3 length: 17 amino acids. The table came from immunoSEQ multiplex PCR; TCRdb's copy has only in-frame clones and leaves some out. The table records about 250,000 clones, roughly 88% of them present only once. The sequencing sample was made of peripheral blood. This TCR was recovered from an elderly woman with COVID-19, enrolled during active disease. The chain employs TRBV20-1 and TRBJ1-3; no firm D call. The CDR3, as DNA: TGCAGTGCTAGTTATAGTTCGAGGTCGAACTCTGGAAACACCATATATTTT. As protein: CSASYSSRSNSGNTIYF.